The 4 T cell receptor beta chains below were found in one sample sequenced in a study of T cell changes during pregnancy in multiple sclerosis. TCRdb's copy holds only in-frame clones and misses some; the assay was immunoSEQ multiplex PCR. Of tens of thousands of clones detected, 80% to 95% appear once; the ten largest clones hold 0.45% to 0.65%. The sequenced sample was CD4+ T cells from peripheral blood mononuclear cells, obtained after pregnancy. The receptors originated from a female donor with multiple sclerosis, enrolled in a pregnancy study.

The chain has TRBV6-5 and TRBJ1-5; 9 bases align to TRBD1. Germline CDR1 MNHEY, CDR2 SVGAGI. CDR3 length: 15 amino acids. V was clipped by 5 bases and J by 5 bases; unmatched bases: 7. Written as DNA, the CDR3 is TGTGCCAGCAGTGCCGGGACAGGGAGACATCAGCCCCAGCATTTT. Translating it yields CASSAGTGRHQPQHF.

The chain employs TRBV5-6 and TRBJ1-2, with D tentatively TRBD1 (6 bases). Trimming left V 4 bases short and J 1 base short, with 14 bases between. Looked up from germline, CDR1 is SGHDT and CDR2 is YYEEEE. The CDR3 sequence is 15 residues long. The CDR3 region is CASSRYRVGNYGYTF. Written as DNA, the CDR3 is TGTGCCAGCAGCCGGTACAGGGTTGGTAACTATGGCTACACCTTC.

The chain has TRBV7-9 and TRBJ2-5; TRBD2 is a possible D gene (6 bases). V dropped 4 bases and J dropped 3 bases, with 12 bases sitting between them. The CDR3 length is 14 residues. Germline V gene data show CDR1 as SEHNR and CDR2 as FQNEAQ (reference sequence). The DNA for the CDR3 is TGTGCCAGCAGCTCAGGGACTTACGAAGAGACCCAGTACTTC. As protein: CASSSGTYEETQYF.

The CDR3 DNA reads as TGCGCCAGCAGACGGACAGGGGTGTACGAGCAGTACTTC. Residues: CASRRTGVYEQYF. This chain uses TRBV5-1 with TRBJ2-7; 9 bases are a match to TRBD1. The germline gives CDR1 SGHRS, CDR2 YFSETQ. V shed 5 bases and J 4 bases; nucleotides not matched to a gene: 4. The CDR3 spans 13 residues.